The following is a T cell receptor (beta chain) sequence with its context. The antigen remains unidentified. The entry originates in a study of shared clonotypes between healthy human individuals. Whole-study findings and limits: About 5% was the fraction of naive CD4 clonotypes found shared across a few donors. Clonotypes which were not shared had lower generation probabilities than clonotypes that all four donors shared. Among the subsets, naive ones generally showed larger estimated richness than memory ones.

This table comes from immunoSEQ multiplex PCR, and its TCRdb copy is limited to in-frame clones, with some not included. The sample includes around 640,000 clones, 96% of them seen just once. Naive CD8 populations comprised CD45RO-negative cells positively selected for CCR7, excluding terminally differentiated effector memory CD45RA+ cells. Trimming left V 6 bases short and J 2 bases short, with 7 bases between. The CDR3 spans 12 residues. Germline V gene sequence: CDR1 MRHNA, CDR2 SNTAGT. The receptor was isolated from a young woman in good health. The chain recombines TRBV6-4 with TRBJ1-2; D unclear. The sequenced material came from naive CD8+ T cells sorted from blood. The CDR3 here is CASRDPNYGYTF. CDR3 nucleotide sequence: TGTGCCAGCAGGGACCCCAACTATGGCTACACCTTC.